This T cell receptor (beta chain) derives from a study of blood T cell repertoires in COVID-19. Study at large: Samples of COVID-19 (acute and convalescent) were obtained from the United States, Italy and Spain. T cells, B-cell-depleted T cells, or PBMCs supplied cDNA or gDNA.

Authors' methods: Quantification of nucleated cells was approximated via reference gene primer amplification. This table comes from immunoSEQ multiplex PCR, and its TCRdb copy is limited to in-frame clones, with some not included. For V, J and clone size, that table is used; D and trimming come from the DNA. The data hold about 66,000 clones, with roughly 90% observed a single time. The sequence was obtained from a man between 60 and 70 years old with acute or convalescent COVID-19. Sample: peripheral blood.

CDR3 amino acids: CSVTDRPNTGELFF. The CDR3, as DNA: TGCAGCGTGACGGACAGGCCGAACACCGGGGAGCTGTTTTTT. The chain is built from TRBV29-1 and TRBJ2-2, with 7 bases fitting TRBD1. Germline V gives CDR1 SQVTM, CDR2 ANQGSEA. This CDR3 comprises 14 residues. Germline trimming cut 6 bases from V and 0 bases from J; bases unmatched to any gene: 4.